The 7 T cell receptor beta chains below were found in one sample sequenced in a study of blood T cell repertoires in COVID-19 (dated by TCRdb to the early 2020s). Preparation of the library involved the immunoSEQ multiplex PCR assay. Sourced from immuneACCESS, this table was stored by TCRdb with only in-frame sequences that have V and J called. A share of the clones is absent; for the studies checked, an unresolved V gene accounts for under half, and the remainder has no known explanation. Across this sample there are about 380,000 clones, with about 87% seen only once. Under 1.5% of the sample belongs to the ten largest clones. Sequenced input: PBMCs or T cells enriched from blood (not recorded which). These TCRs come from a young man who had recovered from COVID-19.

The rearrangement uses TRBV6-5 and TRBJ2-7; the match to TRBD2 covers 12 bases. The junction had 7 bases not matched to a gene; V was cut back by 7 bases and J by 6 bases. The CDR3 totals 14 residues. CDR1 and CDR2 from the germline V gene are MNHEY and SVGAGI. This CDR3 is CASTTSGGPIEQYF. The CDR3 region has the DNA TGTGCCAGCACCACTAGCGGGGGGCCCATCGAGCAGTACTTC.

V and J are TRBV5-1 and TRBJ2-7, with 10 bases that match TRBD2. Trimming took 3 bases from V and 0 from J; bases not matched to a gene: 6. In germline, CDR1 is SGHRS, CDR2 YFSETQ. The CDR3 contains 16 residues. The CDR3 here is CASSSGLAVSSYEQYF. CDR3 nucleotides: TGCGCCAGCAGCTCCGGACTAGCGGTTAGCTCCTACGAGCAGTACTTC.

CDR3 residues: CASSYGNQPQHF. The CDR3 DNA sequence: TGTGCCAGCAGTTACGGGAATCAGCCCCAGCATTTT. V gene TRBV5-4 combines with J gene TRBJ1-5; D unresolved. CDR1 and CDR2 from the germline V gene are SGHNT and YYREEE (reference sequence). CDR3 length: 12 residues. V was cut by 5 bases and J by 4 bases, with 7 bases left in between.

The chain is built from TRBV4-1 and TRBJ1-3; no definite D call. In germline, CDR1 is MGHRA, CDR2 YSYEKL. Between the trimmed V and J ends, which lost 0 bases and 3 bases, there was a span of 9 bases. This CDR3 has 15 residues. DNA for the CDR3: TGCGCCAGCAGCCAAGATTGGAGACTTGGAAACACCATATATTTT. The encoded protein is CASSQDWRLGNTIYF.

This clone showed up just a few times. The V gene is TRBV5-4, the J gene TRBJ1-2; D possibly corresponds to TRBD1 (6 bases). The length of the CDR3 is 16 residues. With 6 bases removed from V and 4 bases from J, the gap between germline ends came to 22 bases. Germline V gives CDR1 SGHNT, CDR2 YYREEE (reference sequence). CDR3 sequence (DNA): TGTGCCAGCACCAGACCCTTTCTTGACAGGCCCTATGGCTACACCTTC. Protein sequence: CASTRPFLDRPYGYTF.

The genes are TRBV7-2 and TRBJ2-2; unclear D gene. CDR1 is SGHTA, CDR2 FQGNSA, per germline. The CDR3 loop spans 15 amino acids. Deletions cut 4 bases from V and 0 bases from J, with 9 bases between. The CDR3 nucleotides read TGTGCCAGCAGCTCTTATTCCGCGAACACCGGGGAGCTGTTTTTT. This sequence encodes CASSSYSANTGELFF.

The chain has TRBV5-1 and TRBJ2-1; 9 nucleotides align to TRBD2. CDR1 is SGHRS and CDR2 is YFSETQ in the germline V gene. Unmatched junction bases numbered 12, after V lost 5 bases and J lost 0 bases. The CDR3 runs 18 residues. The CDR3 reads CASRLIGTSRSSYNEQFF. The DNA of the CDR3 is TGCGCCAGCAGACTGATTGGGACTAGCAGGAGCTCCTACAATGAGCAGTTCTTC.